One sample yielded the 21 T cell receptor beta chains listed below, sequenced in a study of chemoradiotherapy in HPV16-positive cancers. Sequenced by immunoSEQ multiplex PCR; TCRdb stores in-frame clones only, minus some. The sample records more than 9,000 clones, more than 75% being singletons. Sequencing was performed on blood, taken from a patient who underwent chemoradiotherapy. These receptors were taken from a human donor with HPV-associated anogenital cancer.

V usage is TRBV7-2 and J usage is TRBJ1-3, with TRBD1 as a possible D gene (6 bases). Germline V gene sequence: CDR1 SGHTA, CDR2 FQGNSA. The CDR3 covers 15 residues. Trimming removed 3 bases from V and 4 bases from J, with 13 bases in between. The CDR3 bases are TGTGCCAGCAGCTTGCAGGGGCGGACGGGAAACACCATATATTTT. Amino acids: CASSLQGRTGNTIYF. Filled out from reference TRBV7-2 and TRBJ1-3, the complete variable domain reads GAGVSQSPSNKVTEKGKDVELRCDPISGHTALYWYRQSLGQGLEFLIYFQGNSAPDKSGLPSDRFSAERTGGSVSTLTIQRTQQEDSAVYLCASSLQGRTGNTIYFGEGSWLTVV.

The chain couples TRBV19 to TRBJ2-5; no firm D call. CDR3 length: 13 amino acids. The germline gives CDR1 LNHDA, CDR2 SQIVND (reference sequence). The V end was cut by 7 bases, the J end by 1 base, with 10 bases between. The CDR3 region has the DNA TGTGCCAGTAAGGCTGCCCTCCAAGAGACCCAGTACTTC. It codes for CASKAALQETQYF.

The V and J genes are TRBV2 and TRBJ1-2; possibly TRBD1 for D (6 bases). Germline CDR1 and CDR2: SNHLY and FYNNEI. CDR3 size: 12 residues. Trimming removed 7 bases from V and 5 bases from J, with 11 bases in between. CDR3 sequence (DNA): TGTGCCAGCACCTCACAGGGTTATGGCTACACCTTC. Translating gives CASTSQGYGYTF.

The count of this clone is one. The V and J genes are TRBV25-1 and TRBJ2-1; 8 positions agree with TRBD1. Germline-derived CDR1 and CDR2 are MGHDK and SYGVNS. J lost 4 bases, V lost 7 bases, and 9 bases had no gene match. The CDR3 is 15 amino acids. The CDR3 DNA reads as TGTGCCAGCAAGAGCACAGGGGGTTCTTACAATGAGCAGTTCTTC. This encodes CASKSTGGSYNEQFF.

The chain recombines TRBV27 with TRBJ1-1, with 9 nucleotides matching TRBD1. V shed 4 bases and J 2 bases; nucleotides not matched to a gene: 8. The CDR3 is 16 residues long. CDR1 MNHEY and CDR2 SMNVEV come from the germline V gene (reference sequence). CDR3 protein: CASSSQGAKVNTEAFF. The CDR3 region has the DNA TGTGCCAGCAGTTCACAGGGGGCAAAGGTTAACACTGAAGCTTTCTTT.

This chain joins TRBV9 and TRBJ1-1, with D maybe TRBD1 (5 bases). The CDR3 runs to 15 residues. In germline, CDR1 is SGDLS, CDR2 YYNGEE. V dropped 7 bases and J dropped 1 base, with 17 bases sitting between them. The DNA of the CDR3 is TGTGCCAGCGGCGAGGGGCCCTGGGGGAACACTGAAGCTTTCTTT. Its protein product is CASGEGPWGNTEAFF.

The chain has TRBV11-3 and TRBJ2-7, with D tentatively TRBD1 (6 bases). V was pared by 5 bases and J by 1 base, with 15 bases between. Germline assignment: CDR1 SGHNT and CDR2 YENEEA. This CDR3 contains 15 residues. For the CDR3, the DNA is TGTGCCAGCAGCATCACCGGGACACATTCCTACGAGCAGTACTTC. As protein: CASSITGTHSYEQYF.

The chain uses TRBV6-6 and TRBJ1-2, with TRBD1 identical over 8 bases. Germline V gives CDR1 MNHNY, CDR2 SVGAGI (reference sequence). The CDR3 totals 14 residues. The V segment lost 7 bases and the J segment 4 bases; nucleotides outside the gene matches: 8. The CDR3 DNA is TGTGCCAGCAAAATCGGACAGGGCTTCTATGGCTACACCTTC. This codes for CASKIGQGFYGYTF.

V usage is TRBV5-1 and J usage is TRBJ2-2, with TRBD1 identical over 7 bases. Germline V gene lookup returns CDR1 SGHRS and CDR2 YFSETQ. Trimming cost V 6 bases and J 1 base; bases outside gene matches: 6. The CDR3 spans 15 residues. CDR3 loop: CASMTGSLNTGELFF. CDR3 coding DNA: TGCGCCAGCATGACAGGGTCCTTGAACACCGGGGAGCTGTTTTTT.

The J gene is TRBJ2-7, the V gene TRBV19; possible D gene TRBD2, 5 bases. Germline V CDR1 and CDR2: LNHDA, SQIVND (reference sequence). This CDR3 region has 13 residues. Deletions cut 5 bases from V and 7 bases from J, with 15 bases between. The CDR3 region has the DNA TGTGCCAGTAGTCCAAACGCGCGAGGGGAGCAGTACTTC. Its protein is CASSPNARGEQYF.

This clone has a single count. This rearrangement joins TRBV7-9 to TRBJ2-1; 7 bases align to TRBD1. V shed 4 bases, J shed 6 bases, and the junction held 9 bases outside the gene matches. Germline CDR1 reads SEHNR; CDR2 reads FQNEAQ (reference sequence). The CDR3 extends over 15 amino acids. The CDR3: CASSSFGTVGNEQFF. CDR3 nucleotide sequence: TGTGCCAGCAGCTCCTTCGGGACAGTGGGCAATGAGCAGTTCTTC.

This chain joins TRBV6-1 and TRBJ2-5; D call uncertain. CDR3 size: 14 residues. The germline V gene has CDR1 MNHNS and CDR2 SASEGT. V shed 10 bases and J shed 1 base, with 16 bases lying between them. The chain's CDR3 is CATFRLTPQETQYF. The CDR3, as DNA: TGTGCCACTTTCAGACTCACCCCCCAAGAGACCCAGTACTTC.

This clone was counted once. This rearrangement joins TRBV7-3 to TRBJ2-3; unclear D gene. CDR3 length equals 14 residues. The ends were cut back, 2 bases at V and 0 bases at J, with 6 bases in the middle. Germline lookup yields CDR1 SGHTA and CDR2 FQGTGA. CDR3 sequence: CASSLALSTDTQYF. CDR3 bases: TGTGCCAGCAGCTTAGCGCTGAGCACAGATACGCAGTATTTT.

This clone has just a few counts. This chain uses TRBV7-3 with TRBJ1-6, with D uncertain. In germline, CDR1 is SGHTA, CDR2 FQGTGA. This CDR3 is 15 amino acids long. V was cut by 2 bases and J by 14 bases, with 19 bases left in between. CDR3 nucleotides: TGTGCCAGCAGCTTAGGCGGCAGCCTGGGAGAAACCCTCCACTTT. Amino acid sequence: CASSLGGSLGETLHF.

The V and J genes are TRBV6-5 and TRBJ2-3, with 8 bases matching TRBD2. V lost 6 bases and J lost 4; bases outside the gene matches: 6. Germline lookup yields CDR1 MNHEY and CDR2 SVGAGI. The CDR3 totals 14 residues. As DNA, the CDR3 is TGTGCCAGCAGGGGGGCGGGGGGTCCAGATACGCAGTATTTT. It specifies CASRGAGGPDTQYF.

About this clone: One junction end does not reproduce the germline sequence, and a read error may be involved. V and J are TRBV5-6 and TRBJ2-5, with D unclear. The CDR3 runs to 11 residues. The germline V gene encodes CDR1 SGHDT and CDR2 YYEEEE. CDR3 in amino acids: CANSLMETQYF. For the CDR3, the DNA is TGTGCCAACAGCTTAATGGAGACCCAGTACTTC.

V is TRBV7-8 and J is TRBJ1-2; unclear D gene. The CDR3 runs 14 residues. Germline assignment: CDR1 SGHVS and CDR2 FQNEAQ. V dropped 1 base and J dropped 4 bases, with 10 bases sitting between them. The CDR3, as DNA: TGTGCCAGCAGCTTAGGACACATACTCTATGGCTACACCTTC. The encoded protein is CASSLGHILYGYTF.

The CDR3, as DNA: TGTGCCAGCAGCTTAGCGGTCGGTGAGCAGTTCTTC. Residues: CASSLAVGEQFF. The V and J genes are TRBV7-9 and TRBJ2-1; no definite D call. V was cut by 0 bases and J by 9 bases, with 6 bases left in between. In germline, CDR1 is SEHNR, CDR2 FQNEAQ (reference sequence). This CDR3 region has 12 residues.

The rearrangement uses TRBV7-9 and TRBJ1-3; D unresolved. Per germline, CDR1 SEHNR and CDR2 FQNEAQ (reference sequence). The CDR3 has 15 residues. The V gene lost 5 bases and the J gene lost 0 bases, with 11 bases spanning the gap. CDR3 in DNA: TGTGCCAGCAGCCCCCAGCCCGGCTCTGGAAACACCATATATTTT. Protein: CASSPQPGSGNTIYF.

The chain joins TRBV29-1 to TRBJ2-1, with D unresolved. Germline CDR1 is SQVTM and CDR2 is ANQGSEA. The V and J ends lost 3 bases and 8 bases respectively, with 2 bases between them. The CDR3 runs 9 residues. In nucleotides, the CDR3 is TGCAGCGTTGATTATGAGCAGTTCTTC. Amino acids: CSVDYEQFF.

The chain recombines TRBV6-6 with TRBJ1-4, with D tentatively TRBD1 (6 bases). This CDR3 region has 14 residues. The V gene's germline CDR1 is MNHNY and CDR2 SVGAGI (reference sequence). The V and J ends lost 5 bases and 6 bases respectively, with 13 bases between them. The CDR3 region has the DNA TGTGCCAGCAGTGACCACAGGGAGTATGAAAAACTGTTTTTT. Translated: CASSDHREYEKLFF.